A single sample is the source of the 23 T cell receptor beta chains below, sequenced in a study of shared clonotypes between healthy human individuals. TCRdb's table, derived via immunoSEQ multiplex PCR, lists solely in-frame clones and lacks some. The sample shows fewer than 550,000 clones, about 79% of them seen only once. The source material was PBMCs. The receptors originated from a woman between 40 and 50 years old in good health. Some clones in this sample may be carry-over from other donors' samples.

In its sample, this clone was seen a few times. The CDR3 loop reads CASSPPGKVGAKNIQYF. The CDR3 nucleotides read TGCGCCAGCAGCCCCCCTGGGAAGGTAGGAGCCAAAAACATTCAGTACTTC. V and J are TRBV4-1 and TRBJ2-4; D unclear. Per the germline V gene, CDR1 is MGHRA and CDR2 is YSYEKL. CDR3 length: 17 amino acids. The ends were cut back, 4 bases at V and 0 bases at J, with 16 bases in the middle.

This chain uses TRBV7-3 with TRBJ2-3; a possible D gene is TRBD2 (5 bases). The CDR3 is made up of 15 amino acids. V lost 7 bases and J 0 bases, leaving 14 bases between the germline ends. Germline V gene lookup returns CDR1 SGHTA and CDR2 FQGTGA. The CDR3 spells CASKQSGRSTDTQYF. In DNA form, the CDR3 reads TGTGCCAGCAAGCAGAGCGGACGTAGCACAGATACGCAGTATTTT.

This rearrangement joins TRBV7-9 to TRBJ1-5, with D unclear. Trimming shortened V by 1 base and J by 3 bases, and 4 bases separated the two germline ends. CDR3 length: 13 amino acids. Germline lookup yields CDR1 SEHNR and CDR2 FQNEAQ (reference sequence). CDR3 loop: CASSLGVNQPQHF. CDR3 in DNA: TGTGCCAGCAGCTTAGGGGTCAATCAGCCCCAGCATTTT. Variable domain in full (rest from reference TRBV7-9 and TRBJ1-5): DTGVSQNPRHKITKRGQNVTFRCDPISEHNRLYWYRQTLGQGPEFLTYFQNEAQLEKSRLLSDRFSAERPKGSFSTLEIQRTEQGDSAMYLCASSLGVNQPQHFGDGTRLSIL.

The rearrangement links TRBV7-2 to TRBJ2-7; 10 bases are shared with TRBD2. CDR1 and CDR2 from the germline V gene are SGHTA and FQGNSA. With 5 bases clipped from V and 0 bases from J, the junction kept 1 base outside the gene matches. The CDR3 totals 14 residues. The CDR3 spells CASSPSGSSYEQYF. The CDR3, as DNA: TGTGCCAGCAGCCCTAGCGGGAGCTCCTACGAGCAGTACTTC.

V usage is TRBV5-4 and J usage is TRBJ2-5, with D possibly being TRBD1 (5 bases). This CDR3 has 14 residues. Trimming pared 4 bases from V and 2 bases from J, leaving 12 bases between. CDR1 is SGHNT, CDR2 YYREEE, per germline (reference sequence). CDR3 coding DNA: TGTGCCAGCAGCGATCGGACAAATCAAGAGACCCAGTACTTC. It encodes CASSDRTNQETQYF.

Remarks on this clone: The sample holds other DNA sequences that translate to the same CDR3. The chain joins TRBV6-5 to TRBJ2-3; D unresolved. Germline V gene lookup returns CDR1 MNHEY and CDR2 SVGAGI. Deletions cut 9 bases from V and 5 bases from J, with 9 bases between. The CDR3 runs 11 residues. CDR3 protein: CASSSEDTQYF. The CDR3 coding sequence is TGTGCCAGTAGCTCGGAAGATACGCAGTATTTT.

The rearrangement links TRBV29-1 to TRBJ2-5, with 7 bases fitting TRBD1. Germline CDR1 reads SQVTM; CDR2 reads ANQGSEA. The CDR3 has 12 amino acids. J was trimmed by 1 base and V by 8 bases; bases with no gene match: 4. CDR3 DNA: TGCAGCACCCGGGACAGCCAAGAGACCCAGTACTTC. This gives the protein CSTRDSQETQYF.

The chain is built from TRBV5-1 and TRBJ2-7; 11 bases match TRBD2. This CDR3 has 16 amino acids. V lost 0 bases to trimming and J lost 2 bases; unmatched junction nucleotides: 4. Per germline, CDR1 SGHRS and CDR2 YFSETQ. The CDR3 nucleotides read TGCGCCAGCAGCTTGGGACTAGCGGGACTTACCTACGAGCAGTACTTC. Translated: CASSLGLAGLTYEQYF.

This chain joins TRBV19 and TRBJ2-3, with 9 bases that match TRBD2. Trimming cost V 5 bases and J 0 bases; bases outside gene matches: 3. Germline V gene data show CDR1 as LNHDA and CDR2 as SQIVND (reference sequence). CDR3 length: 15 residues. The CDR3 DNA reads TGTGCCAGTAGTGCCCTAGCGGGGAGCACAGATACGCAGTATTTT. Translation gives CASSALAGSTDTQYF.

With regard to this clone: The sample contains more than one DNA sequence encoding this CDR3. The chain joins TRBV4-2 to TRBJ2-5; maybe TRBD2 (7 bases). Germline V gene data show CDR1 as LGHNA and CDR2 as YNFKEQ. The germline V and J ends were trimmed by 0 bases and 3 bases, with 11 bases remaining between them. The CDR3 has 15 amino acids. The CDR3 coding sequence is TGTGCCAGCAGCCAAGATAGGGGGGGGGAAGAGACCCAGTACTTC. This codes for CASSQDRGGEETQYF.

V and J are TRBV27 and TRBJ2-1, with D possibly matching TRBD2 (5 bases). This CDR3 has 14 residues. Trimming stripped 5 bases from V and 7 bases from J, with 15 bases between. The germline V gene has CDR1 MNHEY and CDR2 SMNVEV (reference sequence). The CDR3 is CASSGGGPGNEQFF. The CDR3, as DNA: TGTGCCAGCAGTGGAGGAGGCCCGGGGAATGAGCAGTTCTTC.

As to this clone: At one of its ends the junction is not consistent with the germline gene, which may arise from a read error. V gene TRBV7-9 combines with J gene TRBJ2-1; perhaps TRBD2 as D (6 bases). Germline loops: CDR1 SEHNR, CDR2 FQNEAQ (reference sequence). The CDR3 consists of 15 residues. Written as DNA, the CDR3 is TGCGCCAGCAGCCAAGTACGGGGGAACTACAATGAGCAGTTCTTC. As protein: CASSQVRGNYNEQFF.

The V gene is TRBV6-1, the J gene TRBJ2-2; 8 positions match TRBD1. Per germline, CDR1 MNHNS and CDR2 SASEGT. The V segment lost 4 bases and the J segment 7 bases; nucleotides outside the gene matches: 8. The CDR3 runs 15 residues. CDR3 region: CASSAQDRVNGELFF. As DNA, the CDR3 is TGTGCCAGCAGTGCACAGGACAGGGTGAACGGGGAGCTGTTTTTT.

The chain joins TRBV19 to TRBJ1-1; D is perhaps TRBD1 (5 bases). The CDR3 is made up of 15 amino acids. Looked up from germline, CDR1 is LNHDA and CDR2 is SQIVND (reference sequence). V was pared by 4 bases and J by 0 bases, with 12 bases between. The DNA of the CDR3 is TGTGCCAGTAGTACGACAGTTATCATGAACACTGAAGCTTTCTTT. Protein: CASSTTVIMNTEAFF.

This clone was seen a handful of times. The chain carries TRBV7-8 and TRBJ2-5, with D hard to call. Germline CDR1 is SGHVS and CDR2 is FQNEAQ. This CDR3 is 14 amino acids long. V was pared by 1 base and J by 2 bases, with 8 bases between. Here the CDR3 reads CASSLGRRQETQYF. In DNA, the CDR3 is TGTGCCAGCAGCTTAGGTAGACGACAAGAGACCCAGTACTTC. The variable domain in full, with the rest retrieved from reference TRBV7-8 and TRBJ2-5, is GAGVSQSPRYKVAKRGQDVALRCDPISGHVSLFWYQQALGQGPEFLTYFQNEAQLDKSGLPSDRFFAERPEGSVSTLKIQRTQQEDSAVYLCASSLGRRQETQYFGPGTRLLVL.

This sequence joins TRBV28 and TRBJ1-6, with 8 bases lining up with TRBD1. The CDR3 is made up of 15 amino acids. Germline CDR1 and CDR2: MDHEN and SYDVKM. After removal of 1 base from V and 5 bases from J, the junction contained 1 base not matched to a gene. CDR3 DNA sequence: TGTGCCAGCAGTTTATCGGACAGGGATAATTCACCCCTCCACTTT. Encoded protein: CASSLSDRDNSPLHF. Full variable domain (outside the CDR3, taken from reference TRBV28 and TRBJ1-6): DVKVTQSSRYLVKRTGEKVFLECVQDMDHENMFWYRQDPGLGLRLIYFSYDVKMKEKGDIPEGYSVSREKKERFSLILESASTNQTSMYLCASSLSDRDNSPLHFGNGTRLTVT.

This clone appeared a single time. This chain joins TRBV28 and TRBJ2-7; perhaps TRBD1 as D (6 bases). The CDR3 is 15 residues long. Trimming pared 2 bases from V and 2 bases from J, leaving 13 bases between. The V gene's germline CDR1 is MDHEN and CDR2 SYDVKM. As DNA, the CDR3 is TGTGCCAGCAGTTTACCCGAGGACAGTCCCTACGAGCAGTACTTC. As protein: CASSLPEDSPYEQYF.

This chain joins TRBV5-1 and TRBJ2-1; 11 bases align to TRBD2. The CDR3 loop spans 15 amino acids. Germline trimming cut 0 bases from V and 7 bases from J; bases unmatched to any gene: 3. Per the germline V gene, CDR1 is SGHRS and CDR2 is YFSETQ. In DNA, the CDR3 is TGCGCCAGCAGCTTGGTAGCGGGAGGGAGAAATGAGCAGTTCTTC. It is translated as CASSLVAGGRNEQFF.

This chain uses TRBV2 with TRBJ1-5; D possibly corresponds to TRBD1 (6 bases). The CDR3 has 13 residues. In germline, CDR1 is SNHLY, CDR2 FYNNEI. Trimming took off 8 bases at V and 3 bases at J, with 11 bases between the two ends. This CDR3 reads CASLGQSNQPQHF. The CDR3 region has the DNA TGTGCCAGCCTTGGACAGTCCAATCAGCCCCAGCATTTT.

The chain combines TRBV29-1 with TRBJ1-1, with a weak D call TRBD1 (5 bases). Trimming removed 7 bases from V and 4 bases from J, with 19 bases in between. There are 14 residues in the CDR3. Germline V lookup: CDR1 SQVTM, CDR2 ANQGSEA. The CDR3 loop reads CSAEMTGQGTEAFF. The CDR3 DNA reads as TGCAGCGCCGAGATGACGGGGCAGGGCACTGAAGCTTTCTTT.

The gene calls are TRBV18 and TRBJ2-1; TRBD2 aligns across 11 bases. J lost 4 bases, V lost 3 bases, and 5 bases had no gene match. Germline V gene lookup returns CDR1 KGHSH and CDR2 LQKENI. There are 16 residues in the CDR3. The chain's CDR3 is CASSPGTSGAYNEQFF. DNA of the CDR3: TGTGCCAGCTCACCCGGGACTAGCGGTGCGTACAATGAGCAGTTCTTC.

This rearrangement joins TRBV12-5 to TRBJ2-2; 7 bases agree with TRBD2. The CDR3 spans 16 residues. Germline CDR1 reads LGHNT; CDR2 reads FRNRAP. V shed 2 bases, J shed 3 bases, and the junction held 6 bases outside the gene matches. CDR3: CASGLPGTTYTGELFF. The CDR3 nucleotides read TGTGCTAGTGGTTTGCCTGGGACTACCTACACCGGGGAGCTGTTTTTT.

The chain carries TRBV4-1 and TRBJ1-1, with TRBD1 matching 8 bases. Germline V lookup: CDR1 MGHRA, CDR2 YSYEKL. Trimming took 4 bases from V and 11 from J; bases not matched to a gene: 12. This CDR3 is built from 14 residues. The CDR3 DNA reads TGCGCCAGCAGCCCCCACCGGGACAGGAGGTCTGCTTTCTTT. It translates to CASSPHRDRRSAFF.